This T cell receptor beta chain emerged from a study of OX40 agonist ivuxolimab in advanced cancers. CDR1 ENHRY and CDR2 SYGVKD come from the germline V gene. The ends were cut back, 3 bases at V and 4 bases at J, with 15 bases in the middle. The length of the CDR3 is 15 residues. Some clones are missing from TCRdb's copy, which holds only in-frame ones; the method was immunoSEQ multiplex PCR. This sample has 55,000 to 70,000 clones, with approximately 86% found just once. This sample comprised CD4+ or CD8+ T cells sorted from blood, obtained in a trial of the OX40 agonist ivuxolimab. This receptor was taken from an adult with an advanced solid tumor such as melanoma, head and neck, liver or kidney cancer. The J gene is TRBJ1-1, the V gene TRBV10-3; tentative D call: TRBD1 (5 bases). The CDR3: CAISDKGSLGTEAFF. CDR3 nucleotides: TGTGCCATCAGTGATAAGGGGTCGCTGGGCACTGAAGCTTTCTTT.